The clone carrying this TCR beta chain showed up just a few times. This sample is drawn from a study of identical twins. Trimming at V came to 6 bases and at J to 2 bases, leaving 11 bases not matched to a gene. The germline V gene encodes CDR1 MNHNS and CDR2 SASEGT. This CDR3 region has 16 residues. Using its own MiXCR run on the 5' RACE reads, TCRdb lists one record per CDR3 protein. The sample lists around 550,000 distinct CDR3 sequences; 15% were seen once. This sample also appeared in a second study, on yellow fever vaccine responses in identical twins.

The sequenced sample was CD4+ T cells sorted from blood. The source is a woman aged 18-29 years in good health. The chain is built from TRBV6-1 and TRBJ2-3, with 7 positions matching TRBD1. CDR3 residues: CASSDRARSITDTQYF. The CDR3 DNA sequence: TGTGCCAGCAGCGACAGGGCGCGGTCGATCACAGATACGCAGTATTTT.